The 20 T cell receptor beta chains listed next were all sequenced from one sample in a study of CD8+ T cells in alopecia areata (dated by TCRdb to 2017 to 2018). In the paper's terms, the time point label means: more than 3 weeks on oral tofacitinib. The treatment or condition label of this sample denotes: oral pan-JAK inhibitor, 5-10 mg twice daily. Libraries were built with the immunoSEQ multiplex PCR assay. To provide template for TCR sequencing, every sample had RNA extracted and reverse transcribed into cDNA. TCRdb took over this immuneACCESS table, retaining in-frame rearrangements with V and J assigned. Such tables are incomplete; in checked studies, under half of the missing clones stem from an unresolved V gene, and the remainder is unexplained. The sample profile shows around 120,000 clones; 58% of them were found once. 25% to 35% of the sample goes to the ten largest clones. Sequences were derived from CD8+ T cells sorted from blood, sampled at week 4, from a patient treated with tofacitinib. The receptors stem from a human donor with alopecia areata.

The chain combines TRBV14 with TRBJ2-7; D is undetermined. CDR1 and CDR2 from the germline V gene are SGHDN and FVKESK. V was trimmed by 1 base and J by 0 bases, leaving 10 bases between them. The CDR3 totals 15 residues. The CDR3 reads CASSQVGYLSYEQYF. CDR3 nucleotides: TGTGCCAGCAGCCAAGTGGGCTACCTCTCCTACGAGCAGTACTTC. The full variable domain, with the rest looked up from reference TRBV14 and TRBJ2-7, is EAGVTQFPSHSVIEKGQTVTLRCDPISGHDNLYWYRRVMGKEIKFLLHFVKESKQDESGMPNNRFLAERTGGTYSTLKVQPAELEDSGVYFCASSQVGYLSYEQYFGPGTRLTVT.

This sequence joins TRBV2 and TRBJ1-6; 10 nucleotides align to TRBD1. CDR3 length: 16 residues. In germline, CDR1 is SNHLY, CDR2 FYNNEI. After removal of 6 bases from V and 8 bases from J, the junction contained 10 bases not matched to a gene. The CDR3: CASRSVRGQGYSPLHF. CDR3 nucleotide sequence: TGTGCCAGCAGGAGTGTTAGGGGACAGGGGTATTCACCCCTCCACTTT.

This clone was seen a single time. This chain joins TRBV2 and TRBJ2-5; 7 bases match TRBD1. Germline V gives CDR1 SNHLY, CDR2 FYNNEI. V was pared by 10 bases and J by 4 bases, with 15 bases of the junction left unmatched. This CDR3 spans 15 amino acids. CDR3 in DNA: TGTGCCATCCCCAGGGGATCAGGGGGACGAGAGACCCAGTACTTC. It specifies CAIPRGSGGRETQYF.

A few counts support this clone. The V and J genes are TRBV29-1 and TRBJ2-3; D is uncertain. CDR1 and CDR2 (germline): SQVTM, ANQGSEA. Trimming left V 8 bases short and J 0 bases short, with 18 bases between. This CDR3 spans 15 amino acids. Written as DNA, the CDR3 is TGCAGCATTACGGGCCTCGGGTCTAGCACAGATACGCAGTATTTT. Translated, it gives CSITGLGSSTDTQYF.

This clone has a handful of counts. V is TRBV29-1 and J is TRBJ2-3; 7 nucleotides line up with TRBD2. The germline CDR1 and CDR2 sequences are SQVTM and ANQGSEA. V lost 0 bases to trimming and J lost 0 bases; unmatched junction nucleotides: 3. This CDR3 has 15 residues. CDR3 residues: CSVEDRGGSTDTQYF. Here the CDR3 DNA reads TGCAGCGTTGAAGATCGCGGGGGTAGCACAGATACGCAGTATTTT.

This chain joins TRBV30 and TRBJ1-2; D may be TRBD1 (5 bases). This CDR3 spans 13 amino acids. Germline lookup yields CDR1 GTSNPN and CDR2 SVGIG (reference sequence). Trimming cost V 4 bases and J 4 bases, with 13 bases left between them. The CDR3 is CAWTETEVYGYTF. For the CDR3, the DNA is TGTGCCTGGACAGAGACAGAAGTCTATGGCTACACCTTC.

The chain uses TRBV7-2 and TRBJ1-5, with D possibly matching TRBD1 (5 bases). CDR3 length: 15 residues. Trimming took 5 bases from V and 4 from J, leaving 15 bases between them. Germline CDR1 and CDR2: SGHTA and FQGNSA. The CDR3 nucleotides are TGTGCCAGCAGCCCGGTGGGTCGGACAAATCAGCCCCAGCATTTT. Translation: CASSPVGRTNQPQHF.

In its sample, this clone was seen many times. A far larger clone is one nucleotide away, so this likely arose from a read error. This CDR3 is also generated by other DNA sequences in the sample. V gene TRBV7-2 combines with J gene TRBJ2-7; weak D call: TRBD2 (5 bases). In germline, CDR1 is SGHTA, CDR2 FQGNSA. The CDR3 loop spans 16 amino acids. The V end lost 5 bases, the J end lost 1 base, and 18 bases lay between the germline ends. The CDR3 sequence is CASSHSFGEASYEQYF. The CDR3 nucleotides read TGTGCCAGCAGCCATTCGTTCGGGGAAGCGTCCTACGAGCAGTACTTC. The full variable domain, rest sourced from reference TRBV7-2 and TRBJ2-7, is GAGVSQSPSNKVTEKGKDVELRCDPISGHTALYWYRQSLGQGLEFLIYFQGNSAPDKSGLPSDRFSAERTGGSVSTLTIQRTQQEDSAVYLCASSHSFGEASYEQYFGPGTRLTVT.

This clone was counted only a few times. This chain joins TRBV29-1 and TRBJ1-2; D gene ambiguous. Germline V gene data show CDR1 as SQVTM and CDR2 as ANQGSEA. The CDR3 loop spans 13 amino acids. Trimming left V 7 bases short and J 3 bases short, with 15 bases between. As DNA, the CDR3 is TGCAGCGCCGGCCCCGAGGGAGACTATGGCTACACCTTC. It is translated as CSAGPEGDYGYTF.

The chain links TRBV6-5 to TRBJ2-1; possibly TRBD2 for D (6 bases). This CDR3 has 16 residues. Germline V CDR1 and CDR2: MNHEY, SVGAGI. V dropped 4 bases and J dropped 7 bases, with 20 bases sitting between them. In DNA, the CDR3 is TGTGCCAGCAGTTTGGCAGGCCGGGACTTGGGGAATGAGCAGTTCTTC. Amino acid sequence: CASSLAGRDLGNEQFF.

The gene calls are TRBV29-1 and TRBJ1-2; perhaps TRBD1 as D (6 bases). CDR3 length: 15 amino acids. CDR1 and CDR2 (germline): SQVTM, ANQGSEA. Between the trimmed V and J ends, which lost 3 bases and 4 bases, there was a span of 18 bases. Here the CDR3 reads CSVDFSDRLSYGYTF. The CDR3 nucleotides read TGCAGCGTTGATTTCAGTGACAGGCTTTCCTATGGCTACACCTTC.

This clone was detected a few times. In DNA form, the CDR3 reads TGCAGCGCACAACAAGACACTGCCTACGAGCAGTACTTC. Translation: CSAQQDTAYEQYF. The gene calls are TRBV29-1 and TRBJ2-7; no reliable D call. Germline lookup yields CDR1 SQVTM and CDR2 ANQGSEA. The ends were cut back, 7 bases at V and 2 bases at J, with 15 bases in the middle. The CDR3 totals 13 residues.

The CDR3 DNA sequence: TGTGCCAGCACCCAGAGTCTAGAGTCGGGCAACTATGGCTACACCTTC. Its translation: CASTQSLESGNYGYTF. V usage is TRBV13 and J usage is TRBJ1-2; D ambiguous. The V gene's germline CDR1 is PRHDT and CDR2 FYEKMQ (reference sequence). Trimming took 7 bases from V and 2 from J, leaving 20 bases between them. The CDR3 contains 16 residues.

V usage is TRBV7-9 and J usage is TRBJ1-1, with D hard to call. Germline-derived CDR1 and CDR2 are SEHNR and FQNEAQ (reference sequence). V lost 4 bases and J lost 2, with 11 bases in between. The CDR3 totals 14 residues. CDR3 sequence: CASSSVLTNTEAFF. In DNA, the CDR3 is TGTGCCAGCAGCTCCGTCTTAACCAACACTGAAGCTTTCTTT.

This clone was counted only a few times. V usage is TRBV28 and J usage is TRBJ2-4; the match to TRBD1 covers 9 bases. The V gene end was trimmed by 6 bases and the J gene end by 8 bases; junction bases not matched to a gene: 8. From germline, CDR1 is MDHEN and CDR2 SYDVKM. This CDR3 comprises 14 residues. CDR3: CASSPGTGLDIQYF. CDR3 nucleotide sequence: TGTGCCAGCAGCCCTGGGACAGGGCTTGACATTCAGTACTTC. The full variable domain, with the rest looked up from reference TRBV28 and TRBJ2-4, is DVKVTQSSRYLVKRTGEKVFLECVQDMDHENMFWYRQDPGLGLRLIYFSYDVKMKEKGDIPEGYSVSREKKERFSLILESASTNQTSMYLCASSPGTGLDIQYFGAGTRLSVL.

This clone showed up just a few times. In DNA, the CDR3 is TGCAGCGTTGAGTTATTGGACAGGGGCTCCTACGAGCAGTACTTC. This translates into CSVELLDRGSYEQYF. The chain links TRBV29-1 to TRBJ2-7; TRBD1 matches 9 bases. V dropped 3 bases and J dropped 0; count of bases not matched to a gene: 6. The CDR3 spans 15 residues. Per the germline V gene, CDR1 is SQVTM and CDR2 is ANQGSEA.

V is TRBV19 and J is TRBJ2-1; D call uncertain. CDR3 length: 11 amino acids. Germline V gives CDR1 LNHDA, CDR2 SQIVND (reference sequence). The germline V and J ends were trimmed by 5 bases and 12 bases, with 11 bases remaining between them. The CDR3 DNA reads TGTGCCAGTAGTTCTGGCATGGGGCAGTTCTTC. Translation: CASSSGMGQFF.

The rearrangement links TRBV6-6 to TRBJ1-2; D may be TRBD1 (6 bases). The CDR3 has 14 residues. V was trimmed by 4 bases and J by 4 bases, leaving 13 bases between them. Germline V gives CDR1 MNHNY, CDR2 SVGAGI (reference sequence). The CDR3: CASSSSGAAYGYTF. As DNA, the CDR3 is TGTGCCAGCAGTTCATCAGGGGCCGCCTATGGCTACACCTTC.

The rearrangement uses TRBV7-9 and TRBJ2-1; no clear D. CDR1 and CDR2 from the germline V gene are SEHNR and FQNEAQ (reference sequence). Trimming cost V 4 bases and J 5 bases, with 6 bases left between them. The CDR3 is made up of 12 amino acids. The CDR3 sequence: CASSSRNNEQFF. The DNA for the CDR3 is TGTGCCAGCAGCTCCCGGAACAATGAGCAGTTCTTC.

The chain recombines TRBV29-1 with TRBJ2-5; D is uncertain. The V end was cut by 1 base, the J end by 7 bases, with 7 bases between. The V gene's germline CDR1 is SQVTM and CDR2 ANQGSEA. The CDR3 length is 11 residues. The CDR3 loop reads CSVEATRTQYF. In nucleotides, the CDR3 is TGCAGCGTTGAAGCTACGAGGACCCAGTACTTC.